This T cell receptor (beta chain) appears in the sequencing data of a study of a mutant IDH1 vaccine in newly diagnosed glioma. Turning to the study itself: The patients were given eight vaccinations, one each in weeks 1, 3, 5, 7, 11, 15, 19 and 23.

The germline CDR1 and CDR2 sequences are SNHLY and FYNNEI. V lost 3 bases, J lost 6 bases, and 12 bases lay in between. The CDR3 length is 15 residues. Clones were read by immunoSEQ multiplex PCR, and TCRdb kept only the in-frame ones, dropping some. The table records 45,000 to 65,000 clones, around 90% of them present only once. Time point reported: week 11, during vaccination. The content of each vaccine dose was 300 ug of mutant IDH1 20-mer peptide, and topical imiquimod accompanied it. Notes on this clone: Its target is not known.

The genes are TRBV2 and TRBJ1-6, with D tentatively TRBD1 (5 bases). The receptor was derived from a man aged 50-60 years with glioma. Here the sequenced sample was PBMCs, taken from a glioma patient whose treatment included an IDH1 peptide vaccine. The DNA for the CDR3 is TGTGCCAGCAGTGATCAGGGTGAGATTAATTCACCCCTCCACTTT. This gives the protein CASSDQGEINSPLHF.